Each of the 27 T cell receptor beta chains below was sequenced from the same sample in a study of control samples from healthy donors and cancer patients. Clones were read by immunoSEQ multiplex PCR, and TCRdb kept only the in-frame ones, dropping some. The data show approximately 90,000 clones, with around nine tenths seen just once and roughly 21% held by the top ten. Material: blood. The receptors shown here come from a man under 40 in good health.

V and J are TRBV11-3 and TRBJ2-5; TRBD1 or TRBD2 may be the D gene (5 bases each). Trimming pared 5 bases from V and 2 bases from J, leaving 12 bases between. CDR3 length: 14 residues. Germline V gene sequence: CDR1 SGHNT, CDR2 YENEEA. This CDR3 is CASSPRDGQETQYF. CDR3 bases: TGTGCCAGCAGCCCCCGGGACGGTCAAGAGACCCAGTACTTC.

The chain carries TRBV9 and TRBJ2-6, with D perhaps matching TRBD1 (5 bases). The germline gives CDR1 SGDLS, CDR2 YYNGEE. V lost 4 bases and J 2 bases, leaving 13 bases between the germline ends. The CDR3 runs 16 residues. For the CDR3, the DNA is TGTGCCAGCAGCTCCTGGCCAGGGACTGGGGCCAACGTCCTGACTTTC. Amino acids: CASSSWPGTGANVLTF.

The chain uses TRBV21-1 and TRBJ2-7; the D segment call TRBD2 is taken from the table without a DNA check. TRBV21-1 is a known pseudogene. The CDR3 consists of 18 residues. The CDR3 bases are TGTGCCAGCAGCAGACACCTAAGGTACGGGGGGTCATCCCACGAGCAGTACTTC. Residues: CASSRHLRYGGSSHEQYF.

The CDR3 protein is CASSPRGGRYNEQFF. In DNA, the CDR3 is TGTGCCAGCAGCCCACGGGGGGGCCGCTACAATGAGCAGTTCTTC. V usage is TRBV7-2 and J usage is TRBJ2-1; TRBD2 agrees at 8 bases. The CDR3 runs to 15 residues. The V gene end was trimmed by 5 bases and the J gene end by 3 bases; junction bases not matched to a gene: 6. The germline CDR1 and CDR2 sequences are SGHTA and FQGNSA.

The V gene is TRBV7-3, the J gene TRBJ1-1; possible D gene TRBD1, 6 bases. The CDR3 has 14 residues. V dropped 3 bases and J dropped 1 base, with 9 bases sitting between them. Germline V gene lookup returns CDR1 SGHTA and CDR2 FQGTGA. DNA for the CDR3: TGTGCCAGCAGCTTGCAGGGGCGGAACACTGAAGCTTTCTTT. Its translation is CASSLQGRNTEAFF. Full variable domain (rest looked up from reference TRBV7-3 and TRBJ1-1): GAGVSQTPSNKVTEKGKYVELRCDPISGHTALYWYRQSLGQGPEFLIYFQGTGAADDSGLPNDRFFAVRPEGSVSTLKIQRTERGDSAVYLCASSLQGRNTEAFFGQGTRLTVV.

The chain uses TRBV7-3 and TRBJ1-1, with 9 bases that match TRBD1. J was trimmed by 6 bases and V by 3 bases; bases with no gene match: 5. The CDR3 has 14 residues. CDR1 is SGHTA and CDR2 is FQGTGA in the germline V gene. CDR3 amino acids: CASSFTGGSAEAFF. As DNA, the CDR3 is TGTGCCAGCAGCTTTACAGGGGGCAGCGCTGAAGCTTTCTTT. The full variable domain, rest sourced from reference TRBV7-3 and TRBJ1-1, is GAGVSQTPSNKVTEKGKYVELRCDPISGHTALYWYRQSLGQGPEFLIYFQGTGAADDSGLPNDRFFAVRPEGSVSTLKIQRTERGDSAVYLCASSFTGGSAEAFFGQGTRLTVV.

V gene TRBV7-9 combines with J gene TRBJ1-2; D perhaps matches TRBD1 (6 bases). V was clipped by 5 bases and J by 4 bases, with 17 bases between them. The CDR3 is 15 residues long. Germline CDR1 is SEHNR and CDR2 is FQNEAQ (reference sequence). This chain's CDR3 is CASSRDTTSGYGYTF. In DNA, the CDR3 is TGTGCCAGCAGCCGGGACACAACGAGTGGCTATGGCTACACCTTC.

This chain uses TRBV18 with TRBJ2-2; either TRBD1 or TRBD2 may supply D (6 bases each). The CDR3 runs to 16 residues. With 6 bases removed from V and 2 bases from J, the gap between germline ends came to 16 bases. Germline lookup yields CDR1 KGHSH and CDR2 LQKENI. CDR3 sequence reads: CASSPGDMHNTGELFF. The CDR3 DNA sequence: TGTGCCAGCTCCCCGGGGGACATGCATAACACCGGGGAGCTGTTTTTT.

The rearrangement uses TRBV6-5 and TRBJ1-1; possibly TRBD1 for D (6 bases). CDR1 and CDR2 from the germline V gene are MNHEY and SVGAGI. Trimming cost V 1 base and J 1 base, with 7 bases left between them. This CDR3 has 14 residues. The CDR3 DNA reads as TGTGCCAGCAGTTACTTCAGGGGGAACACTGAAGCTTTCTTT. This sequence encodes CASSYFRGNTEAFF.

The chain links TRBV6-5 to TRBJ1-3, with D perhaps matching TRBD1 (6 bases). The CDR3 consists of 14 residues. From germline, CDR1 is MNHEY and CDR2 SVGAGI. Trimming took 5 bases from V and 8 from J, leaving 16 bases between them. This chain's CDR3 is CASSLRGAGDTIYF. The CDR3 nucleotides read TGTGCCAGCAGTCTCCGGGGGGCGGGGGACACCATATATTTT.

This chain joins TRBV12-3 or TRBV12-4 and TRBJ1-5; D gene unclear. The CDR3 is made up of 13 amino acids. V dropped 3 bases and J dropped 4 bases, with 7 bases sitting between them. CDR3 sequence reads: CASSFGMNQPQHF. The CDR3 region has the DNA TGTGCCAGCAGTTTTGGGATGAATCAGCCCCAGCATTTT.

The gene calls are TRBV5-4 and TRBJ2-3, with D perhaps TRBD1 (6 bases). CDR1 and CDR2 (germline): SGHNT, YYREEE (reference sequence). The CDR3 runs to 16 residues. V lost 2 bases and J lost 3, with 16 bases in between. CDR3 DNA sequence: TGTGCCAGCAGCTTCACCACAGGGTCAGCAACAGATACGCAGTATTTT. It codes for CASSFTTGSATDTQYF.

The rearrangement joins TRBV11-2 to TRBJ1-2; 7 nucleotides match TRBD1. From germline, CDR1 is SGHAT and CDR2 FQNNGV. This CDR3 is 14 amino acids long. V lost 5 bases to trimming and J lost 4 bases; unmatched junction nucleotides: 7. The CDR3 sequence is CASSLGQGGYGYTF. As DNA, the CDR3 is TGTGCCAGCAGCCTAGGTCAGGGGGGCTATGGCTACACCTTC. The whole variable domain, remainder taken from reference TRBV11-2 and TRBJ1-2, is EAGVAQSPRYKIIEKRQSVAFWCNPISGHATLYWYQQILGQGPKLLIQFQNNGVVDDSQLPKDRFSAERLKGVDSTLKIQPAKLEDSAVYLCASSLGQGGYGYTFGSGTRLTVV.

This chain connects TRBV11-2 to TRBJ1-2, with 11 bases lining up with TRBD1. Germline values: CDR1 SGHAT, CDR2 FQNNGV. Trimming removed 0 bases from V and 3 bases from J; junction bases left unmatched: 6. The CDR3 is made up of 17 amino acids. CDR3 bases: TGTGCCAGCAGCTTAGATCGGGGGACAGGGGGTCACTATGGCTACACCTTC. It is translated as CASSLDRGTGGHYGYTF.

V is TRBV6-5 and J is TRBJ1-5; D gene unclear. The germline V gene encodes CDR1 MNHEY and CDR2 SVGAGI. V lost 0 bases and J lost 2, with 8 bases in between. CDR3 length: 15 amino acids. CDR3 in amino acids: CASSYSWEGNQPQHF. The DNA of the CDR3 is TGTGCCAGCAGTTACTCGTGGGAGGGCAATCAGCCCCAGCATTTT.

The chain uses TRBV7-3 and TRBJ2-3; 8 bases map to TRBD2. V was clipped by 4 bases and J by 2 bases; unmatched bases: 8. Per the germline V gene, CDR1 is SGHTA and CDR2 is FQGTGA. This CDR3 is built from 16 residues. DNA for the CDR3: TGTGCCAGCAGCTCCAGAGGCGGGGGGAACACAGATACGCAGTATTTT. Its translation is CASSSRGGGNTDTQYF.

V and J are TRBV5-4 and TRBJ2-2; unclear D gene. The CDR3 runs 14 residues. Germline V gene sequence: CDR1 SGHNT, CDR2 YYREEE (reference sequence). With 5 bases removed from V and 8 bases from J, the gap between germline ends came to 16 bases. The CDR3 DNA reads TGTGCCAGCAGTTTTGATCCTACCGGGGGGGAGCTGTTTTTT. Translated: CASSFDPTGGELFF.

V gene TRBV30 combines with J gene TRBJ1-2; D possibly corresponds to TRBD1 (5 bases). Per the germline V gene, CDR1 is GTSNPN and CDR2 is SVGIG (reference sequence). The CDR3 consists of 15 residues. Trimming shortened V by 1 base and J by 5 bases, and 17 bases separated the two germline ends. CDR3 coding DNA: TGTGCCTGGAGTGGCACAGCAGTTGGGGGATATGGCTACACCTTC. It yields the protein CAWSGTAVGGYGYTF.

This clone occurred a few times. The CDR3 DNA is TGTGCCTGGAGCGGACCCGGAAAAATCTACGAGCAGTACTTC. This codes for CAWSGPGKIYEQYF. V usage is TRBV30 and J usage is TRBJ2-7, with D hard to call. V was trimmed by 3 bases and J by 3 bases, leaving 15 bases between them. Germline CDR1 and CDR2: GTSNPN and SVGIG (reference sequence). CDR3 length equals 14 residues.

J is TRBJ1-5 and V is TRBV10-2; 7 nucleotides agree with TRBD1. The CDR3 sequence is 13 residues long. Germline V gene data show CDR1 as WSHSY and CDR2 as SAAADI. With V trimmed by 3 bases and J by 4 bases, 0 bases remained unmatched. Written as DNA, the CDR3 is TGCGCCAGCAGTGAACAGGGGAATCAGCCCCAGCATTTT. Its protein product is CASSEQGNQPQHF.

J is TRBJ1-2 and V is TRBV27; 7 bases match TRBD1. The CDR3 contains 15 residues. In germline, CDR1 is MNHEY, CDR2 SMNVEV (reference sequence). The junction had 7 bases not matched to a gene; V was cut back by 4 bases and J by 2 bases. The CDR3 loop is CASSSTGRGNYGYTF. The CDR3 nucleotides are TGTGCCAGCAGTTCGACAGGGAGGGGCAACTATGGCTACACCTTC.

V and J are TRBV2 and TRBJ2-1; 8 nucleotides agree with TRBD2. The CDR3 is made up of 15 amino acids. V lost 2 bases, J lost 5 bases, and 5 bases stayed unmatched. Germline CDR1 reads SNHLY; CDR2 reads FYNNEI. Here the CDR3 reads CASSESSRGDNEQFF. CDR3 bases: TGTGCCAGCAGTGAATCTTCGCGGGGGGACAATGAGCAGTTCTTC. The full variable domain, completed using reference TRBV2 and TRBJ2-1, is EPEVTQTPSHQVTQMGQEVILRCVPISNHLYFYWYRQILGQKVEFLVSFYNNEISEKSEIFDDQFSVERPDGSNFTLKIRSTKLEDSAMYFCASSESSRGDNEQFFGPGTRLTVL.

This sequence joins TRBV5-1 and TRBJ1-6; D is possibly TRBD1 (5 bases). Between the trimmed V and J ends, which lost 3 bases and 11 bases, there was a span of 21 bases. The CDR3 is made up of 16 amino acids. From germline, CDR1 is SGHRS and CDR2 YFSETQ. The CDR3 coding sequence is TGCGCCAGCAGCTGGGGGACTGAACAGGAAAGTACACCCCTCCACTTT. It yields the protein CASSWGTEQESTPLHF.

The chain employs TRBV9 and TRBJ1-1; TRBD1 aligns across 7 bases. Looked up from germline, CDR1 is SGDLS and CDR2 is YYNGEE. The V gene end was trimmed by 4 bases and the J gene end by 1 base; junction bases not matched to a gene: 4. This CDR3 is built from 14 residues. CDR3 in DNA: TGTGCCAGCAGCCCCTGGACAGGGAACACTGAAGCTTTCTTT. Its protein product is CASSPWTGNTEAFF.

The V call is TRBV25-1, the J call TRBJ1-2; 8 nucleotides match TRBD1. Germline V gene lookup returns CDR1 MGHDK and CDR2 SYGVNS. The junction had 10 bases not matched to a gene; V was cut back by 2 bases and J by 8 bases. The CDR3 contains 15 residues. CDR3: CASSEQGQGAGGYTF. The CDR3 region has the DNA TGTGCCAGCAGTGAACAAGGGCAGGGGGCTGGCGGCTACACCTTC.

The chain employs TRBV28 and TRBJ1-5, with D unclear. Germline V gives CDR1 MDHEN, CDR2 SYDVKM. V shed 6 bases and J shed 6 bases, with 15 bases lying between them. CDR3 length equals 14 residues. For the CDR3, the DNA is TGTGCCAGCAGCCTGCGAGGGTTCGGTCAGCCCCAGCATTTT. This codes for CASSLRGFGQPQHF.

The CDR3 here is CAWSVGLRESPLHF. DNA for the CDR3: TGTGCCTGGAGTGTAGGGTTGAGGGAATCACCCCTCCACTTT. The chain has TRBV30 and TRBJ1-6; D is ambiguous. V lost 0 bases and J 10 bases, leaving 13 bases between the germline ends. The CDR3 sequence is 14 residues long. The germline V gene has CDR1 GTSNPN and CDR2 SVGIG (reference sequence).